This is a list of T cell receptor beta chains from one sample in a study of neurological immune-mediated disorders. Each CDR3 protein is one row after TCRdb ran MiXCR on the 5' RACE reads. This table has about 26,000 distinct CDR3 sequences, 3.3% appearing once. Sample: PBMCs. Receptors were obtained from a woman in her 30s with multiple sclerosis. Both conserved end residues are part of each CDR3. D genes are given only for firm matches. Expanded clones get a size class; other rows say once, few or many, or leave the size out.

d_call	cdr3_length	v_call	j_call	clone_size	cdr3_nt	cdr3_aa
TRBD2	16	TRBV27	TRBJ2-1	medium-sized	TGTGCCAGCAGTTTAGGTCCGCGGGAGGGTTACAATGAGCAGTTCTTC	CASSLGPREGYNEQFF
-	15	TRBV20-1	TRBJ1-5	many	TGCAGTGCTAGGGCCAGGGGATTTGGCAATCAGCCCCAGAATTTT	CSARARGFGNQPQNF
-	14	TRBV4-1	TRBJ1-2	many	TGCGCCAGCAGCTCCGCTGGGACAAGCTATGGCTACACCTTC	CASSSAGTSYGYTF
-	13	TRBV20-1	TRBJ2-3	many	TGCAGTGCCGGTAGATATAGCACAGATACGCAGTATTTT	CSAGRYSTDTQYF
TRBD2	17	TRBV4-2	TRBJ2-1	many	TGTGCCAGCAGCCAAGTTTTAGCGGGAGGGCCAGGCCATGAGCAGTTCTTC	CASSQVLAGGPGHEQFF
-	15	TRBV27	TRBJ2-2	medium-sized	TGTGCCAGCAGTTTACACGGTGGTAGTGCCGGGGAGCTGTTTTTT	CASSLHGGSAGELFF
-	15	TRBV28	TRBJ1-5	many	TGTGCCAGCAGTTTACAGGCTTATAGCAATCAGCCCCAGCATTTT	CASSLQAYSNQPQHF
-	14	TRBV6-6	TRBJ2-3	few	TGTGCCAGCAGTTACTCGGTGAACACAGATACGCAGTATTTT	CASSYSVNTDTQYF
-	13	TRBV10-3	TRBJ2-1	many	TGTGCCATCAGCTGGGACCCAGACAATGAGCAGTTCTTC	CAISWDPDNEQFF
-	15	TRBV7-8	TRBJ1-2	many	TGTGCCAGCAGCCTAGGGGTAGCGATTGGCTATGGCTACACCTTC	CASSLGVAIGYGYTF
-	12	TRBV29-1	TRBJ2-1	many	TGCAGCGTCCACGACCCAGGGTGGGAGCAGTTCTTC	CSVHDPGWEQFF
TRBD1	15	TRBV4-1	TRBJ2-3	many	TGCGCCAGCAGCTACAGGACAGGGGGAGCAGATACGCAGTATTTT	CASSYRTGGADTQYF
-	16	TRBV5-1	TRBJ1-2	many	TGCGCCAGCAGGGCGTCCCCGCTACAGGGTGGCTATGGCTACACCTTC	CASRASPLQGGYGYTF
TRBD1	18	TRBV5-1	TRBJ2-2	many	TGCGCCAGCAGCTTGCCACCTACCGGGACAGGGGTCCCCGGGGAGCTGTTTTTT	CASSLPPTGTGVPGELFF
-	16	TRBV13	TRBJ2-1	many	TGTGCCAGCAGGACGCAGGGTGGGGGGCCTTACAATGAGCAGTTCTTC	CASRTQGGGPYNEQFF
TRBD2	18	TRBV29-1	TRBJ2-2	many	TGCAGCGCACACAGCCCTAGTCCGGGACTAGCGGGAGCCGGGGAGCTGTTTTTT	CSAHSPSPGLAGAGELFF
-	12	TRBV5-1	TRBJ2-2	medium-sized	TGCGCCAGCAGCTACCTCAGCGGGGAGCTGTTTTTT	CASSYLSGELFF
-	10	TRBV7-8	TRBJ2-7	many	TGTGCCAGCGCAAACTACGAGCAGTACTTC	CASANYEQYF
-	16	TRBV6-5	TRBJ1-3	few	TGTGCCAGCAGTTACCTTGCGCCTTACTCTGGAAACACCATATATTTT	CASSYLAPYSGNTIYF
-	13	TRBV6-5	TRBJ1-2	-	TGTGCCAGCAGTTACACGCCGCGAGTCGGCTACACCTTC	CASSYTPRVGYTF
-	15	TRBV5-1	TRBJ2-3	many	TGCGCCAGCAGCTTGGTTGGACAGAGCACAGATACGCAGTATTTT	CASSLVGQSTDTQYF
TRBD1	13	TRBV2	TRBJ1-1	many	TGTGCCAGCAGCTCGACAGGGGAAACTGAAGCTTTCTTT	CASSSTGETEAFF
-	12	TRBV20-1	TRBJ2-7	many	TGCAGTGCTAGAGGCAGGGCCTACGAGCAGTACTTC	CSARGRAYEQYF
-	14	TRBV7-2	TRBJ2-7	few	TGTGCCAGCAGCTTATCTCACAGCCAATACGAGCAGTACTTC	CASSLSHSQYEQYF